A single sample gave rise to the 14 T cell receptor beta chains below, sequenced in a study of blood T cell repertoires in COVID-19. Assay used: immunoSEQ multiplex PCR; TCRdb lists only in-frame clones, some missing. This sample yields about 370,000 clones, of which over 75% are seen a single time; 10% belongs to the top ten. The sample taken for sequencing was peripheral blood. These receptors were collected from a woman aged 25 to 39 with COVID-19, enrolled during active disease.

The chain employs TRBV19 and TRBJ1-1; 8 nucleotides agree with TRBD1. Germline CDR1 reads LNHDA; CDR2 reads SQIVND (reference sequence). The junction had 2 bases not matched to a gene; V was cut back by 5 bases and J by 0 bases. The length of the CDR3 is 14 residues. The CDR3: CASSDRGVNTEAFF. The DNA of the CDR3 is TGTGCCAGTAGTGACAGGGGCGTGAACACTGAAGCTTTCTTT.

The rearrangement uses TRBV6-2 or TRBV6-3 and TRBJ1-1, with D tentatively TRBD1 (6 bases). V lost 4 bases and J lost 8, with 11 bases in between. Germline assignment: CDR1 MNHEY and CDR2 SVGEGT. This CDR3 contains 12 residues. As DNA, the CDR3 is TGTGCCAGCAGTTTCGGACAGAACGAAGCTTTCTTT. Amino acids: CASSFGQNEAFF.

The rearrangement uses TRBV27 and TRBJ1-5, with 8 bases identical to TRBD1. This CDR3 contains 19 residues. Unmatched junction bases numbered 18, after V lost 3 bases and J lost 5 bases. Germline V lookup: CDR1 MNHEY, CDR2 SMNVEV (reference sequence). Written as DNA, the CDR3 is TGTGCCAGCAGTTTCCCCCCCCCTCGGACAGGGTCAGTGGATCAGCCCCAGCATTTT. Protein product: CASSFPPPRTGSVDQPQHF.

The gene calls are TRBV7-9 and TRBJ2-2; a weak D match, TRBD2 (7 bases). The CDR3 covers 15 residues. Germline assignment: CDR1 SEHNR and CDR2 FQNEAQ (reference sequence). The V end lost 8 bases, the J end lost 1 base, and 14 bases lay between the germline ends. CDR3 loop: CASAGDTENTGELFF. As DNA, the CDR3 is TGTGCCAGCGCGGGGGACACAGAGAACACCGGGGAGCTGTTTTTT.

This rearrangement joins TRBV27 to TRBJ2-7; possibly TRBD1 for D (6 bases). CDR1 is MNHEY, CDR2 SMNVEV, per germline (reference sequence). The V gene lost 5 bases and the J gene lost 5 bases, with 13 bases spanning the gap. This CDR3 is 13 amino acids long. The CDR3 loop reads CASSPTYRDEQYF. CDR3 DNA: TGTGCCAGCAGTCCCACATACAGGGACGAGCAGTACTTC.

The gene calls are TRBV9 and TRBJ2-7, with 9 bases that match TRBD1. The CDR3 sequence is 18 residues long. The V gene's germline CDR1 is SGDLS and CDR2 YYNGEE. Unmatched junction bases numbered 18, after V lost 3 bases and J lost 5 bases. The CDR3, as DNA: TGTGCCAGCAGCGCCCACCCTGAACCGGGACAGGGAACGAACGAGCAGTACTTC. Protein sequence: CASSAHPEPGQGTNEQYF.

As regards this clone: Other DNA variants within this sample encode the same CDR3. J is TRBJ2-1 and V is TRBV20-1; 8 bases line up with TRBD2. Germline values: CDR1 DFQATT, CDR2 SNEGSKA (reference sequence). The CDR3 runs 11 residues. The CDR3 sequence is CSARGDNEQFF. DNA of the CDR3: TGCAGCGCGCGGGGGGACAATGAGCAGTTCTTC.

The CDR3 bases are TGTGCCAGCAGCCCGGGAGGGGAGACCCAGTACTTC. As protein: CASSPGGETQYF. J is TRBJ2-5 and V is TRBV3-1 (or the pseudogene TRBV3-2); TRBD2 aligns across 8 bases. J gave up 5 bases and V 4 bases, and 0 bases lay outside the gene matches. The CDR3 spans 12 residues. Germline V gene data show CDR1 as LGHDT and CDR2 as YNNKEL (reference sequence).

The CDR3 coding sequence is TGTGCCAGCAGCTTAACCCGAGGGACTCTGTACAATGAGCAGTTCTTC. It is translated as CASSLTRGTLYNEQFF. The chain links TRBV11-2 to TRBJ2-1, with D perhaps TRBD2 (6 bases). Germline CDR1 reads SGHAT; CDR2 reads FQNNGV. Trimming left V 2 bases short and J 4 bases short, with 15 bases between. The CDR3 spans 16 residues.

The chain employs TRBV9 and TRBJ2-5; 7 positions agree with TRBD1. V shed 5 bases and J 1 base; nucleotides not matched to a gene: 5. CDR3 size: 14 residues. CDR1 and CDR2 from the germline V gene are SGDLS and YYNGEE. CDR3 in amino acids: CASSQGDSQETQYF. The CDR3 bases are TGTGCCAGCAGTCAAGGGGACAGCCAAGAGACCCAGTACTTC.

The chain links TRBV5-1 to TRBJ1-1; D not certain. Trimming pared 0 bases from V and 0 bases from J, leaving 18 bases between. This CDR3 contains 18 residues. In germline, CDR1 is SGHRS, CDR2 YFSETQ. CDR3 sequence (DNA): TGCGCCAGCAGCTTGGAAGGTTTTTGGAGCGGCATGAACACTGAAGCTTTCTTT. This codes for CASSLEGFWSGMNTEAFF. Based on the CDR3 plus reference TRBV5-1 and TRBJ1-1, the full variable domain is KAGVTQTPRYLIKTRGQQVTLSCSPISGHRSVSWYQQTPGQGLQFLFEYFSETQRNKGNFPGRFSGRQFSNSRSEMNVSTLELGDSALYLCASSLEGFWSGMNTEAFFGQGTRLTVV.

This chain uses TRBV4-1 with TRBJ2-1; possibly TRBD2 for D (6 bases). Trimming removed 2 bases at V and 13 bases at J, with 15 bases between. The CDR3 runs 13 residues. The germline V gene has CDR1 MGHRA and CDR2 YSYEKL. CDR3 in amino acids: CASSQPRGTSQFF. The CDR3 nucleotides are TGCGCCAGCAGCCAACCCCGCGGGACCTCCCAGTTCTTC.

The chain recombines TRBV9 with TRBJ2-2; TRBD2 matches 8 bases. The CDR3 has 16 amino acids. The ends lost 1 base at V and 2 bases at J; junction bases unmatched: 4. The germline V gene encodes CDR1 SGDLS and CDR2 YYNGEE. The CDR3 sequence: CASSVKLAGNTGELFF. CDR3 DNA sequence: TGTGCCAGCAGCGTAAAGCTAGCGGGTAACACCGGGGAGCTGTTTTTT.

The chain joins TRBV28 to TRBJ1-4; D is ambiguous. The CDR3 runs 14 residues. V dropped 3 bases and J dropped 8 bases, with 13 bases sitting between them. The germline V gene has CDR1 MDHEN and CDR2 SYDVKM. The CDR3 protein is CASSFDTIQEKLFF. CDR3 in DNA: TGTGCCAGCAGTTTCGACACCATTCAGGAAAAACTGTTTTTT. The full variable domain, in which reference TRBV28 and TRBJ1-4 provide the parts outside the CDR3, is DVKVTQSSRYLVKRTGEKVFLECVQDMDHENMFWYRQDPGLGLRLIYFSYDVKMKEKGDIPEGYSVSREKKERFSLILESASTNQTSMYLCASSFDTIQEKLFFGSGTQLSVL.